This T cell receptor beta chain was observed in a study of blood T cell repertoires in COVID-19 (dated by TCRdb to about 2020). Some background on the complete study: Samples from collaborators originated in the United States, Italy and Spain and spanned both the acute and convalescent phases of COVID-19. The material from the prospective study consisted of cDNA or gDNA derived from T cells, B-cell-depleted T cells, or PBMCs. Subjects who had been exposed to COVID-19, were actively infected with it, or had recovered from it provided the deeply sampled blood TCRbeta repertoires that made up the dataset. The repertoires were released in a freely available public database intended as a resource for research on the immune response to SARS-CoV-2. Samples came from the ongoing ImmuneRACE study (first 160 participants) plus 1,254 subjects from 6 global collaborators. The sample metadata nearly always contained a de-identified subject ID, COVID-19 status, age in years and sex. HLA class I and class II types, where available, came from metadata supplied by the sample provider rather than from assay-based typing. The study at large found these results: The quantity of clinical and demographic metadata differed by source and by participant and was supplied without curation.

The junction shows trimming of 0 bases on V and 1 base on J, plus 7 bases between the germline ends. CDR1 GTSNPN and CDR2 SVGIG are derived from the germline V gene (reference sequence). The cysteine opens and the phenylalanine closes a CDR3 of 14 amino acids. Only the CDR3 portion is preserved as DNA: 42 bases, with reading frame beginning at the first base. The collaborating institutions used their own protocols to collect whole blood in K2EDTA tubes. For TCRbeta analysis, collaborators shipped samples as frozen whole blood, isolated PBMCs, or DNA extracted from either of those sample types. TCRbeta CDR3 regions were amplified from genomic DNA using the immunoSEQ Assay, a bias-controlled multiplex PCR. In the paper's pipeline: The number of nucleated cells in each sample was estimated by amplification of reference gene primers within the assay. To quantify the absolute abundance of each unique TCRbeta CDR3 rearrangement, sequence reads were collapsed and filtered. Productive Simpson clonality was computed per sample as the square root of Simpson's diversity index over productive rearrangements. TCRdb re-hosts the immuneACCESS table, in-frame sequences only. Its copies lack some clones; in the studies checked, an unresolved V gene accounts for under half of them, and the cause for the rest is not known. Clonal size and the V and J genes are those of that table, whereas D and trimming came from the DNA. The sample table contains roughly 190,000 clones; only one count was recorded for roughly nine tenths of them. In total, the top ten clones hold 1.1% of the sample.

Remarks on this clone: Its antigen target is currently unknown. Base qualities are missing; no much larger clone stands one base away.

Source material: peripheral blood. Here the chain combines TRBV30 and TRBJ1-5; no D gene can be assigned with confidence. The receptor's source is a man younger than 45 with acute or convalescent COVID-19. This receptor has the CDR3 CAWSVLGSNQPQHF. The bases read TGTGCCTGGAGTGTGCTCGGGAGCAATCAGCCCCAGCATTTT.